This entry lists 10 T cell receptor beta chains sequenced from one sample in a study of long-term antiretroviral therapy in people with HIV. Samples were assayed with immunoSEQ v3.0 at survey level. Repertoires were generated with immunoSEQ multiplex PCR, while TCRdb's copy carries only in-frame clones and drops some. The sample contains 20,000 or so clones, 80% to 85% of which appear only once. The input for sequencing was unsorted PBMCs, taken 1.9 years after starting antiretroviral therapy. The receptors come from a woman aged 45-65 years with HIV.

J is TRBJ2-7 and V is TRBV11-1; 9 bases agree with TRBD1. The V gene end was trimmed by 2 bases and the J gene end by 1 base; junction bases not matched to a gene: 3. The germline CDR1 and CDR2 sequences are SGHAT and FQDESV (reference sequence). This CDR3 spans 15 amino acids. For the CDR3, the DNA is TGTGCCAGCAGCTTAATAGGACAGGGGTCCTACGAGCAGTACTTC. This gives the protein CASSLIGQGSYEQYF.

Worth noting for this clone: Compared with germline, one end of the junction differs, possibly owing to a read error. CDR3 bases: TGTGCCTGCAGCGGGGGTCTCTTCACCTACGAGCAGTACTTC. Residues: CACSGGLFTYEQYF. The chain combines TRBV6-6 with TRBJ2-7; 8 bases are a match to TRBD2. The germline V gene encodes CDR1 MNHNY and CDR2 SVGAGI (reference sequence). The length of the CDR3 is 14 residues.

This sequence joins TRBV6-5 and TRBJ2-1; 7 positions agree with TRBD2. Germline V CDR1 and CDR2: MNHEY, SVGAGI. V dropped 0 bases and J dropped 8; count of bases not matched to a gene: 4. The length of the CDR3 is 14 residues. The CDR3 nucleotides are TGTGCCAGCAGTTACTCGGCGGGGGTCCATGAGCAGTTCTTC. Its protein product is CASSYSAGVHEQFF.

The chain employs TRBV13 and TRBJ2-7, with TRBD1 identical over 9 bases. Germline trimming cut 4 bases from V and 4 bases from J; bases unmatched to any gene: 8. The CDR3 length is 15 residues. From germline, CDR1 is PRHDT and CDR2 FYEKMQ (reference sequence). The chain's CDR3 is CASSSSRDRVYEQYF. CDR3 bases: TGTGCCAGCAGCTCCTCCCGGGACAGGGTATACGAGCAGTACTTC.

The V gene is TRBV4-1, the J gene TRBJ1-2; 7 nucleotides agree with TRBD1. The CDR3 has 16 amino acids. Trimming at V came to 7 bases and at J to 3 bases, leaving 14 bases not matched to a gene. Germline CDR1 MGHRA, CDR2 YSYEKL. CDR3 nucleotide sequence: TGCGCCAGCACCCGGGTCGACGGACAGGACCACTATGGCTACACCTTC. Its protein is CASTRVDGQDHYGYTF.

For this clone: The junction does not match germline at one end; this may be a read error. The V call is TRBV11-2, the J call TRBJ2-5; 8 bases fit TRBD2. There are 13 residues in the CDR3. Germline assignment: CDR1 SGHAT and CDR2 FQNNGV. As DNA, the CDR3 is TGTGCCAGCAGCTTTGCGGGGGGAGAGACCCGGTACTTC. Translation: CASSFAGGETRYF.

The CDR3 is CASSDPGRIYEQYF. CDR3 DNA sequence: TGTGCCAGCAGTGACCCGGGACGGATTTACGAGCAGTACTTC. The genes are TRBV25-1 and TRBJ2-7; D assignment may be TRBD1 or TRBD2 (5 bases each). This CDR3 spans 14 amino acids. Trimming removed 3 bases from V and 4 bases from J, with 13 bases in between. The germline V gene has CDR1 MGHDK and CDR2 SYGVNS.

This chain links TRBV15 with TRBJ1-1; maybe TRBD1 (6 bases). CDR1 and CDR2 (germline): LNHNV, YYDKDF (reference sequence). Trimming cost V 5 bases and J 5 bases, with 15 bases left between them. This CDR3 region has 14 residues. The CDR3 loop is CATSGYRDRTEAFF. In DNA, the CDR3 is TGTGCCACCAGCGGATACAGGGATAGGACTGAAGCTTTCTTT.

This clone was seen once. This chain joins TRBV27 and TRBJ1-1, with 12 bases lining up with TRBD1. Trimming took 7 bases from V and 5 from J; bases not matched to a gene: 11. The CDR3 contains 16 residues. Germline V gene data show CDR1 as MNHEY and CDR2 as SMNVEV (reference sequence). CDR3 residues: CASKTRGQGASTEAFF. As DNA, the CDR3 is TGTGCCAGCAAAACGAGGGGACAGGGGGCGAGTACTGAAGCTTTCTTT.

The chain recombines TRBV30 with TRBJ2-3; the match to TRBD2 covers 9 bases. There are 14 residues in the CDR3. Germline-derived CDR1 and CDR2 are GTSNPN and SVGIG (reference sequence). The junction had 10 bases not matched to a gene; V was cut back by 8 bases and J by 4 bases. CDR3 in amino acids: CAGERGEGADTQYF. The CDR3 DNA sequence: TGTGCCGGAGAGCGGGGGGAGGGCGCAGATACGCAGTATTTT.